This note documents a single TCR beta chain sequence. The sample originates from a study of blood T cell repertoires in COVID-19. Study details: Donors in the United States, Italy and Spain gave samples during acute or convalescent COVID-19.

Here immunoSEQ multiplex PCR was the method, and the copy in TCRdb shows in-frame clones only, minus some. The sample yields 150,000 to 200,000 clones, approximately 83% seen once. The CDR3 has 13 residues. Trimming stripped 9 bases from V and 5 bases from J, with 13 bases between. Germline values: CDR1 KGHDR, CDR2 SFDVKD. This sequence joins TRBV24-1 and TRBJ2-1; possibly TRBD1 for D (6 bases). Sample: peripheral blood. This TCR derives from a human donor with active or convalescent COVID-19. The donor label of this sample is uncertain. In nucleotides, the CDR3 is TGTGCCACCTCGGACAGACCGGACAATGAGCAGTTCTTC. Translated, it gives CATSDRPDNEQFF.